Included here is one T cell receptor beta chain sequence, with context. This sample is part of a study of CD8+ T cells in alopecia areata. The V end was cut by 2 bases, the J end by 3 bases, with 13 bases between. Germline-derived CDR1 and CDR2 are MGHRA and YSYEKL. This CDR3 has 15 amino acids. Following extraction, RNA underwent reverse transcription to cDNA, which served as the sequencing template. Generated by immunoSEQ multiplex PCR, the TCRdb table keeps only in-frame clones and is missing some. The sample has some 170,000 clones; about 53% are singletons. Treatment described: oral pan-JAK inhibitor, 5-10 mg twice daily.

The clonotype originates from a human donor with alopecia areata. The V and J genes are TRBV4-1 and TRBJ1-2, with D unclear. Here the sequenced sample was CD8+ T cells sorted from blood, taken at week 24, from a patient treated with tofacitinib. The CDR3 sequence: CASSQMSGTDYGYTF. The CDR3 nucleotides read TGCGCCAGCAGCCAAATGTCGGGCACGGACTATGGCTACACCTTC.